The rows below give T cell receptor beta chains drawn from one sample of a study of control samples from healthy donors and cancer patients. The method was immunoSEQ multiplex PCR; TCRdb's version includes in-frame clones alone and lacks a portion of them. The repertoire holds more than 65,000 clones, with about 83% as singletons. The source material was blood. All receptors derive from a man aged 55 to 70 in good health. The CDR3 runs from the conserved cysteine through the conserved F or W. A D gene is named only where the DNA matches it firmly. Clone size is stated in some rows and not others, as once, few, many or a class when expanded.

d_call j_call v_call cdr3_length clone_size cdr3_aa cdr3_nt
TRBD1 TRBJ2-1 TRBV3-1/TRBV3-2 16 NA CASSGQGNWSYNEQFF TGTGCCAGCAGCGGACAGGGGAATTGGTCCTACAATGAGCAGTTCTTC
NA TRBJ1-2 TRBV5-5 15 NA CASSLADSSVYGYIF TGTGCCAGCAGCTTGGCGGACAGTAGCGTCTATGGCTACATCTTC
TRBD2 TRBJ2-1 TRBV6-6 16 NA CASSYDGLAGGFEQFF TGTGCCAGCAGTTACGATGGACTAGCGGGAGGTTTTGAGCAGTTCTTC
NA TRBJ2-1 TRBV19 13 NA CASSEGRYNEQFF TGTGCCAGTAGTGAGGGACGTTACAATGAGCAGTTCTTC
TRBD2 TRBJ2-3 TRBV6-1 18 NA CASSGSGGGRASTDTQYF TGTGCCAGCAGTGGAAGCGGGGGCGGGAGAGCTAGCACAGATACGCAGTATTTT
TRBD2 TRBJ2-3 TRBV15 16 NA CATSREYSGRTDTQYF TGTGCCACCAGCAGAGAGTATAGCGGGAGAACAGATACGCAGTATTTT
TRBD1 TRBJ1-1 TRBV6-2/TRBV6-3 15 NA CASSSRRDRYNEAFF TGTGCCAGCAGTTCGCGTCGGGACAGGTACAATGAAGCTTTCTTT
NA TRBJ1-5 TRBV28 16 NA CASSSISGYRNQPQHF TGTGCCAGCAGTTCGATCTCAGGCTATCGCAATCAGCCCCAGCATTTT
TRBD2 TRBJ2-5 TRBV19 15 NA CASRPSGRAGETQYF TGTGCCAGTAGACCTAGCGGGAGGGCCGGAGAGACCCAGTACTTC
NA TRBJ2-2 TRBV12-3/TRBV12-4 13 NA CASRAGYTGELFF TGTGCCAGCAGGGCAGGGTACACCGGGGAGCTGTTTTTT
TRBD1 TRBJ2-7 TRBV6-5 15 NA CASRIRDRSSYEQYF TGTGCCAGCAGAATCCGGGACAGGAGCTCCTACGAGCAGTACTTC
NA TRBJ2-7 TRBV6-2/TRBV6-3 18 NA CASSYSNDGRLSRYEQYF TGTGCCAGCAGTTACTCGAACGATGGCCGGCTATCACGCTACGAGCAGTACTTC
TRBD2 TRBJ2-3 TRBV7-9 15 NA CASSGPGLETDTQYF TGTGCCAGCAGCGGCCCGGGACTAGAAACAGATACGCAGTATTTT
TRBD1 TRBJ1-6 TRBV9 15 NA CASSSGQAFNSPLHF TGTGCCAGCAGCTCGGGACAGGCCTTCAATTCACCCCTCCACTTT
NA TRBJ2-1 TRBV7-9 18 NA CASSSPRSGRTIRNEQFF TGTGCCAGCAGCTCCCCAAGGTCAGGTCGTACTATACGCAATGAGCAGTTCTTC
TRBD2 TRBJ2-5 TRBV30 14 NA CAWRGLGPEETQYF TGTGCCTGGAGGGGACTAGGGCCTGAAGAGACCCAGTACTTC
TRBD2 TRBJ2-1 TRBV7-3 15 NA CASSFGLGLYNEQFF TGTGCCAGCAGCTTTGGACTAGGCTTATACAATGAGCAGTTCTTC
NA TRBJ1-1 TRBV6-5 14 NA CASSYSSGATEAFF TGTGCCAGCAGTTACTCTTCGGGAGCCACTGAAGCTTTCTTT
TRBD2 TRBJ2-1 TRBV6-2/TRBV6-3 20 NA CASSYSGGLAGGLSGNEQFF TGTGCCAGCAGTTACTCCGGGGGACTAGCGGGAGGGCTGTCTGGCAATGAGCAGTTCTTC
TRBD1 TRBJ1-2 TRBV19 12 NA CAARQGSYGYTF TGTGCCGCCCGACAGGGATCCTATGGCTACACCTTC
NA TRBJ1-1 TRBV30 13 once CAWSKEVGTEAFF TGTGCCTGGAGTAAGGAGGTGGGCACTGAAGCTTTCTTT
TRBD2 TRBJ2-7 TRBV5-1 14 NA CASTPAGEGREQYF TGCGCCAGCACTCCAGCGGGAGAAGGGAGAGAGCAGTACTTC
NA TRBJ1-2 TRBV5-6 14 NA CASSLSGGRYGYTF TGTGCCAGCAGCTTGAGTGGGGGGCGGTATGGCTACACCTTC
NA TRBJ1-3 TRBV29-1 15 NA CSVALVGVLQNTIYF TGCAGCGTTGCCCTGGTTGGGGTCCTACAAAACACCATATATTTT
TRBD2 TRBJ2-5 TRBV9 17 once CASSVVPSGMGSETQYF TGTGCCAGCAGCGTAGTCCCTAGCGGGATGGGAAGTGAGACCCAGTACTTC
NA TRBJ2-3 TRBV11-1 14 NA CASTLIREADTQYF TGTGCCAGCACCCTGATCCGTGAAGCAGATACGCAGTATTTT
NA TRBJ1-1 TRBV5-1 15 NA CASSPAGHPDTEAFF TGCGCCAGCAGCCCGGCGGGGCATCCGGACACTGAAGCTTTCTTT
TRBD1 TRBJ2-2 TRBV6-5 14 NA CASGQGARGGELFF TGTGCCAGCGGACAGGGGGCTCGGGGCGGGGAGCTGTTTTTT
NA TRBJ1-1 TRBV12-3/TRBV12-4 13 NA CASSFTENTEAFF TGTGCCAGCAGTTTTACAGAGAACACTGAAGCTTTCTTT
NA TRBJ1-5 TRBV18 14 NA CASSPLGTGQPQHF TGTGCCAGCTCACCACTTGGGACTGGCCAGCCCCAGCATTTT
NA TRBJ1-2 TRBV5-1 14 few CASSLDRTGYGYTF TGCGCCAGCAGCTTGGATCGGACCGGCTATGGCTACACCTTC
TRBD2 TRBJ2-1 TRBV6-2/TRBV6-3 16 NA CASSYPSSGRLNEQFF TGTGCCAGCAGTTACCCGTCTAGCGGGAGGCTCAATGAGCAGTTCTTC
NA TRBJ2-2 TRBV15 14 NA CATSRDLATGELFF TGTGCCACCAGCAGAGATCTGGCCACCGGGGAGCTGTTTTTT
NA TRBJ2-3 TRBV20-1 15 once CSASGSGVGTDTQYF TGCAGTGCTAGTGGTTCAGGGGTAGGCACAGATACGCAGTATTTT
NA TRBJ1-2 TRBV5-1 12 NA CASSLGGEGYTF TGCGCCAGCAGCTTGGGAGGGGAAGGCTACACCTTC
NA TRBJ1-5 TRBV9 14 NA CASSVDGANQPQHF TGTGCCAGCAGCGTAGACGGGGCGAATCAGCCCCAGCATTTT
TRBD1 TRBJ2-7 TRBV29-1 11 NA CSIDRDSEQYF TGCAGCATCGACAGGGATTCCGAGCAGTACTTC
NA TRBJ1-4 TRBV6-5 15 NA CASSPGRGTNEKLFF TGTGCCAGCAGCCCCGGGAGGGGAACTAATGAAAAACTGTTTTTT
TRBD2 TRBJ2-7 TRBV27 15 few CASTPGLAGNYEQYF TGTGCCAGCACCCCGGGACTAGCGGGTAACTACGAGCAGTACTTC
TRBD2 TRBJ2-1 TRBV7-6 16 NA CASTSTSGGTYNEQFF TGTGCCAGCACCTCGACTAGCGGAGGCACCTACAATGAGCAGTTCTTC
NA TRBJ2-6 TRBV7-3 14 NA CASSRSSGANVLTF TGTGCCAGCAGCCGGAGCTCTGGGGCCAACGTCCTGACTTTC
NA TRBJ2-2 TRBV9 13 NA CASSVVRDGELFF TGTGCCAGCAGCGTAGTCAGGGACGGGGAGCTGTTTTTT
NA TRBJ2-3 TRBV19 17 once CASSIVRPGVGTDTQYF TGTGCCAGTAGTATAGTCAGACCGGGGGTCGGCACAGATACGCAGTATTTT
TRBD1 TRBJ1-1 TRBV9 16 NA CASSVATGGVNTEAFF TGTGCCAGCAGCGTAGCTACAGGGGGGGTCAACACTGAAGCTTTCTTT
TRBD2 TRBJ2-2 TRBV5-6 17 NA CASTLTWLAGGTGELFF TGTGCCAGCACTCTGACTTGGCTAGCGGGAGGTACCGGGGAGCTGTTTTTT
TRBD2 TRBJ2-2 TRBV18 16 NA CASSPLTSGNTGELFF TGTGCCAGCTCACCGCTAACTAGCGGGAACACCGGGGAGCTGTTTTTT
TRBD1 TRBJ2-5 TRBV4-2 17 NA CASSQDESRGRGETQYF TGTGCCAGCAGCCAAGATGAGTCCAGGGGGCGAGGGGAGACCCAGTACTTC
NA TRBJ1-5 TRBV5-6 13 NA CASSTQGRQPQHF TGTGCCAGCAGCACCCAGGGGCGTCAGCCCCAGCATTTT
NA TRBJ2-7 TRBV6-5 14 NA CASSPGTITYEQYF TGTGCCAGCAGCCCCGGGACAATTACCTACGAGCAGTACTTC
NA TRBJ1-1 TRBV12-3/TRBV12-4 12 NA CASKPRDTEAFF TGTGCCAGTAAGCCCCGGGACACTGAAGCTTTCTTT
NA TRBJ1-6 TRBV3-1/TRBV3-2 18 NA CASMLSRGEGRANSPLHF TGTGCCAGCATGCTAAGTCGGGGGGAAGGACGAGCTAATTCACCCCTCCACTTT
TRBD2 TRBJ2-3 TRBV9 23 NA CASRPRFQGTGLAEPTSTDTQYF TGTGCCAGCAGACCTAGATTCCAGGGGACAGGACTAGCGGAACCGACTAGCACAGATACGCAGTATTTT
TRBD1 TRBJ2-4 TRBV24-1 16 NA CATSDARTGLKNIQYF TGTGCCACCAGTGATGCCCGGACAGGGCTCAAAAACATTCAGTACTTC
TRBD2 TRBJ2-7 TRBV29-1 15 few CSVWNSGRANDEQYF TGCAGCGTCTGGAATAGCGGGAGGGCTAACGACGAGCAGTACTTC
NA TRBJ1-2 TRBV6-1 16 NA CASSEALDSLERGYTF TGCGCCAGCAGTGAAGCTCTGGACAGCCTTGAACGTGGCTACACCTTC
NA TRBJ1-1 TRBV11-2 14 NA CASSLVGGGTEAFF TGTGCCAGCAGCTTAGTAGGGGGAGGCACTGAAGCTTTCTTT
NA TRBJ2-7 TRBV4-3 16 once CASSQDVTGLSYEQYF TGCGCCAGCAGCCAAGATGTAACAGGCCTCTCCTACGAGCAGTACTTC
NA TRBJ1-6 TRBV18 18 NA CASSPRFPGSSNNSPLHF TGTGCCAGCTCACCACGCTTTCCAGGATCTTCCAATAATTCACCCCTCCACTTT
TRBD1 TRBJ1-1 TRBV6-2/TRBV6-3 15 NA CASSIRGLGDTEAFF TGTGCCAGCAGTATAAGGGGGCTGGGGGATACTGAAGCTTTCTTT
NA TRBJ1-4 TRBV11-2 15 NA CASSPRQTTNEKLFF TGTGCCAGCAGCCCCCGGCAGACAACTAATGAAAAACTGTTTTTT